The next 26 T cell receptor beta chains were all read from a single sample in a study of T cell repertoires in cytomegalovirus infection. One entry per CDR3 protein results from TCRdb running MiXCR on the reads. Here the sample spans about 890,000 distinct CDR3 sequences, about a third being singletons. Which antigens these TCRs recognize remains unknown. The sample here was cultured CD8+ T cells from PBMCs, taken from culture after CMV antigen stimulation. All receptors come from a human donor in good health (CMV status not recorded). Some clones in this sample may be carry-over from other donors' samples.

This chain uses TRBV19 with TRBJ1-4; D unresolved. Germline V gene sequence: CDR1 LNHDA, CDR2 SQIVND (reference sequence). V lost 7 bases to trimming and J lost 5 bases, with 14 bases between them. CDR3 length equals 14 residues. The CDR3 DNA is TGTGCCAGTAACGAAGGACTAGGAAATGAAAAACTGTTTTTT. This encodes CASNEGLGNEKLFF. The complete variable domain, with remaining parts taken from reference TRBV19 and TRBJ1-4, reads DGGITQSPKYLFRKEGQNVTLSCEQNLNHDAMYWYRQDPGQGLRLIYYSQIVNDFQKGDIAEGYSVSREKKESFPLTVTSAQKNPTAFYLCASNEGLGNEKLFFGSGTQLSVL.

The chain joins TRBV29-1 to TRBJ2-7; TRBD2 agrees at 7 bases. The germline V gene encodes CDR1 SQVTM and CDR2 ANQGSEA. V was clipped by 3 bases and J by 9 bases; unmatched bases: 5. The CDR3 is 11 amino acids. The CDR3 loop is CSVEEGRGQYV. The CDR3 nucleotides are TGCAGCGTTGAGGAGGGGAGGGGGCAGTACGTC.

This clonotype was seen more than once but under ten times. The chain recombines TRBV7-6 with TRBJ2-7; TRBD1 aligns across 9 bases. The CDR3 has 14 residues. The germline V gene encodes CDR1 SGHVS and CDR2 FNYEAQ. The junction had 3 bases not matched to a gene; V was cut back by 3 bases and J by 3 bases. CDR3 sequence: CASSLGTGHYEQYV. The CDR3 bases are TGTGCCAGCAGCTTGGGGACAGGGCACTACGAGCAGTACGTC.

At least ten counts were recorded for this clonotype. V gene TRBV28 combines with J gene TRBJ1-4; 8 bases agree with TRBD1. Germline V gene data show CDR1 as MDHEN and CDR2 as SYDVKM. The V segment lost 6 bases and the J segment 3 bases; nucleotides outside the gene matches: 9. The CDR3 contains 16 residues. This CDR3 reads CASRYGQGIANEKLFF. The CDR3 coding sequence is TGTGCCAGCAGGTATGGACAGGGCATCGCTAATGAAAAACTGTTTTTT.

The chain's CDR3 is CASSQEEDYNEQFF. The CDR3 nucleotides read TGCGCCAGCAGCCAAGAGGAGGACTACAATGAGCAGTTCTTC. This rearrangement joins TRBV4-1 to TRBJ2-1; weak D call: TRBD2 (5 bases). Trimming took 0 bases from V and 3 from J, leaving 6 bases between them. Germline loops: CDR1 MGHRA, CDR2 YSYEKL. This CDR3 is 14 amino acids long.

As regards this clonotype: One junction end disagrees with the germline gene, perhaps due to a read error. V and J are TRBV27 and TRBJ1-2; weak D call: TRBD1 (5 bases). The CDR3 sequence is 15 residues long. Looked up from germline, CDR1 is MNHEY and CDR2 is SMNVEV (reference sequence). The chain's CDR3 is CANSLSLGDGYGYTF. The CDR3 nucleotides are TGTGCCAACAGTTTATCTTTGGGGGACGGGTATGGCTACACCTTC.

CDR3 in DNA: TGCGCCAGCAGCCCTTTTGTTGACACCGGGGAGCTGTTTTTT. Residues: CASSPFVDTGELFF. The chain combines TRBV4-1 with TRBJ2-2; D is uncertain. The V and J ends lost 4 bases and 3 bases respectively, with 9 bases between them. CDR3 size: 14 residues. The germline CDR1 and CDR2 sequences are MGHRA and YSYEKL.

The chain carries TRBV20-1 and TRBJ2-5; D is tentatively TRBD1 or TRBD2 (5 bases each). Germline V CDR1 and CDR2: DFQATT, SNEGSKA (reference sequence). This CDR3 spans 15 amino acids. V dropped 0 bases and J dropped 7 bases, with 18 bases sitting between them. The DNA for the CDR3 is TGCAGTGCTAGAGATCGACCAGTGGGGGTGGCGACCCAGTACTTC. It codes for CSARDRPVGVATQYF.

This clonotype was observed at least ten times. The V call is TRBV7-6, the J call TRBJ1-1; D gene unclear. The V end was cut by 1 base, the J end by 1 base, with 13 bases between. Looked up from germline, CDR1 is SGHVS and CDR2 is FNYEAQ. The CDR3 covers 16 residues. CDR3 protein: CASSLEFLGGNTEAFF. The CDR3 DNA is TGTGCCAGCAGCTTAGAGTTCCTTGGAGGGAACACTGAAGCTTTCTTT.

This clonotype has ten or more counts. The chain combines TRBV7-2 with TRBJ2-1; 9 bases fit TRBD2. Germline CDR1 and CDR2: SGHTA and FQGNSA. This CDR3 is 15 amino acids long. V lost 6 bases and J lost 0; bases outside the gene matches: 3. The CDR3 DNA sequence: TGTGCCAGCAGGCTAGCGGGGAGCTCCTACAATGAGCAGTTCTTC. Amino acid sequence: CASRLAGSSYNEQFF.

J is TRBJ2-1 and V is TRBV19, with D possibly matching TRBD1 (7 bases). Germline V CDR1 and CDR2: LNHDA, SQIVND (reference sequence). The CDR3 spans 17 residues. Trimming removed 3 bases at V and 5 bases at J, with 20 bases between. In DNA, the CDR3 is TGTGCCAGTAGTATCCCTCAGGGGGAAGCGGGTCACAATGAGCAGTTCTTC. Protein product: CASSIPQGEAGHNEQFF. Based on the CDR3 plus reference TRBV19 and TRBJ2-1, the full variable domain is DGGITQSPKYLFRKEGQNVTLSCEQNLNHDAMYWYRQDPGQGLRLIYYSQIVNDFQKGDIAEGYSVSREKKESFPLTVTSAQKNPTAFYLCASSIPQGEAGHNEQFFGPGTRLTVL.

The V call is TRBV4-1, the J call TRBJ2-2, with 7 bases aligning to TRBD2. The CDR3 covers 15 residues. Germline-derived CDR1 and CDR2 are MGHRA and YSYEKL. Germline trimming cut 1 base from V and 5 bases from J; bases unmatched to any gene: 4. Here the CDR3 reads CASSQVGLLTGELFF. In nucleotides, the CDR3 is TGCGCCAGCAGCCAAGTGGGACTACTTACCGGGGAGCTGTTTTTT.

The rearrangement links TRBV5-4 to TRBJ2-3, with 7 bases that match TRBD1. J gave up 2 bases and V 3 bases, and 12 bases lay outside the gene matches. The length of the CDR3 is 17 residues. Germline V gives CDR1 SGHNT, CDR2 YYREEE (reference sequence). The CDR3 DNA sequence: TGTGCCAGCAGCTCCTCGGACAGGACGTTCCTCACAGATACGCAGTATTTT. Its translation is CASSSSDRTFLTDTQYF. The full variable domain, completed using reference TRBV5-4 and TRBJ2-3, is ETGVTQSPTHLIKTRGQQVTLRCSSQSGHNTVSWYQQALGQGPQFIFQYYREEENGRGNFPPRFSGLQFPNYSSELNVNALELDDSALYLCASSSSDRTFLTDTQYFGPGTRLTVL.

This clonotype was detected only once. V gene TRBV4-3 combines with J gene TRBJ1-1; TRBD1 is a possible D gene (5 bases). V gave up 4 bases and J gave up 4 bases, with 19 bases separating them. Per germline, CDR1 LGHNA and CDR2 YSLEER. The CDR3 has 16 residues. CDR3 DNA: TGCGCCAGCAGCCCAGGGAGGCGTGGGGCAGCCACTGAAGCTTTCTTT. The encoded protein is CASSPGRRGAATEAFF.

This clonotype was detected many times. The chain couples TRBV19 to TRBJ2-1; 11 bases align to TRBD2. The CDR3 has 15 amino acids. Germline CDR1 and CDR2: LNHDA and SQIVND (reference sequence). J was trimmed by 6 bases and V by 6 bases; bases with no gene match: 7. The DNA of the CDR3 is TGTGCCAGTAGCCCCGGACTAGCGGGTCTCAATGAGCAGTTCTTC. As protein: CASSPGLAGLNEQFF.

The chain employs TRBV7-6 and TRBJ1-2; D is unclear. There are 13 residues in the CDR3. V lost 4 bases and J lost 5, with 11 bases in between. In germline, CDR1 is SGHVS, CDR2 FNYEAQ. The CDR3 nucleotides are TGTGCCAGCAGCTCCAATTCCCGGTATGGCTACACCTTC. Its protein product is CASSSNSRYGYTF. Full variable domain (missing parts from reference TRBV7-6 and TRBJ1-2): GAGVSQSPRYKVTKRGQDVALRCDPISGHVSLYWYRQALGQGPEFLTYFNYEAQQDKSGLPNDRFSAERPEGSISTLTIQRTEQRDSAMYRCASSSNSRYGYTFGSGTRLTVV.

V gene TRBV11-2 combines with J gene TRBJ2-1; the D is unclear. The CDR3 has 12 residues. Germline loops: CDR1 SGHAT, CDR2 FQNNGV. V shed 4 bases and J shed 8 bases, with 9 bases lying between them. The CDR3 sequence: CASSSREHEQFF. CDR3 nucleotides: TGTGCCAGCAGCTCTAGGGAACATGAGCAGTTCTTC. Together with reference TRBV11-2 and TRBJ2-1, the CDR3 gives the full variable domain: EAGVAQSPRYKIIEKRQSVAFWCNPISGHATLYWYQQILGQGPKLLIQFQNNGVVDDSQLPKDRFSAERLKGVDSTLKIQPAKLEDSAVYLCASSSREHEQFFGPGTRLTVL.

This clonotype occurred a few times. The rearrangement links TRBV5-1 to TRBJ1-1; D possibly corresponds to TRBD1 (6 bases). V lost 0 bases and J 1 base, leaving 16 bases between the germline ends. Germline V lookup: CDR1 SGHRS, CDR2 YFSETQ. CDR3 size: 17 residues. CDR3 sequence reads: CASSLEATGTTNTEAFF. The CDR3 DNA reads as TGCGCCAGCAGCTTGGAGGCTACAGGGACGACGAACACTGAAGCTTTCTTT.

This clonotype turned up a few times. The chain links TRBV28 to TRBJ2-6, with D maybe TRBD2 (7 bases). Trimming took off 5 bases at V and 11 bases at J, with 28 bases between the two ends. The germline V gene has CDR1 MDHEN and CDR2 SYDVKM. CDR3 length equals 18 residues. The CDR3, as DNA: TGTGCCAGCAGTCCGCTAGTTTTCGGACAGCGGGATCCCGACGTCCTGACTTTC. Translation gives CASSPLVFGQRDPDVLTF.

This clonotype occurred a few times. The chain uses TRBV12-3 or TRBV12-4 and TRBJ2-5; either TRBD1 or TRBD2 may supply D (5 bases each). Trimming cost V 5 bases and J 5 bases, with 21 bases left between them. The CDR3 runs to 16 residues. Here the CDR3 reads CASSANPGRYSETQYF. For the CDR3, the DNA is TGTGCCAGCAGTGCCAACCCGGGACGGTATTCGGAGACCCAGTACTTC.

This sequence joins TRBV6-8 and TRBJ2-1, with TRBD2 matching over 10 bases. J was trimmed by 0 bases and V by 8 bases; bases with no gene match: 7. The CDR3 contains 16 residues. Looked up from germline, CDR1 is MNHGY and CDR2 is SAAAGT. CDR3 bases: TGTGCCAGCGGCCTAGCGGGGGCGGACTCCTACAATGAGCAGTTCTTC. Its translation is CASGLAGADSYNEQFF.

V usage is TRBV4-1 and J usage is TRBJ2-1, with 7 bases that match TRBD1. Germline CDR1 reads MGHRA; CDR2 reads YSYEKL. V was pared by 0 bases and J by 6 bases, with 8 bases of the junction left unmatched. This CDR3 has 16 residues. The CDR3 DNA follows: TGCGCCAGCAGCCAAGATGACAGGGTGGTCGGCAATGAGCAGTTCTTC. Encoded protein: CASSQDDRVVGNEQFF.

This clonotype was counted a few times. This chain connects TRBV6-6 to TRBJ2-7, with D possibly matching TRBD1 (5 bases). CDR1 and CDR2 from the germline V gene are MNHNY and SVGAGI (reference sequence). The V end was cut by 5 bases, the J end by 5 bases, with 13 bases between. The CDR3 consists of 13 residues. CDR3 in DNA: TGTGCCAGCAGTCAGACAGTTTGGAACGAGCAGTACGTC. Translating gives CASSQTVWNEQYV.

The chain joins TRBV6-1 to TRBJ2-7; the D is unclear. Germline CDR1 and CDR2: MNHNS and SASEGT. Between the trimmed V and J ends, which lost 1 base and 0 bases, there was a span of 7 bases. The CDR3 spans 14 residues. The CDR3 DNA is TGTGCCAGCAGTGAAGTAGATAGCTCCTACGAGCAGTACTTC. Amino acids: CASSEVDSSYEQYF.

This clonotype has more than one count but fewer than ten. The chain combines TRBV7-9 with TRBJ2-7, with 9 bases identical to TRBD1. The V gene's germline CDR1 is SEHNR and CDR2 FQNEAQ (reference sequence). This CDR3 is 15 amino acids long. Trimming removed 4 bases from V and 4 bases from J; junction bases left unmatched: 8. Written as DNA, the CDR3 is TGTGCCAGCAGCTCTCCGGGACAGGGTGGTTACGAGCAGTACTTC. It translates to CASSSPGQGGYEQYF.

This clonotype was observed a handful of times. The chain links TRBV6-5 to TRBJ2-7, with 10 bases that match TRBD1. The V and J ends lost 5 bases and 5 bases, in that order; junction bases with no gene match: 3. The CDR3 covers 13 residues. Germline assignment: CDR1 MNHEY and CDR2 SVGAGI. This CDR3 is CASSPGQGNEQYF. In DNA, the CDR3 is TGTGCCAGCAGTCCGGGACAGGGGAACGAGCAGTACTTC.